The clone carrying this T cell receptor (beta chain) showed up many times. The antigen is undetermined. Ophthalmopathic donors had moderate-to-severe activity, CAS ≥3 and NOSPECS ≥4, with disease that had lasted under 3 months. The study excluded patients with other autoimmune diseases, uncontrolled infections, pregnancy or lactation. PBMCs stemmed from over 8 ml of fresh peripheral blood. The source of the sample is a study of Graves' ophthalmopathy and Graves' hyperthyroidism. Findings and caveats of the study: Predictions made by the model for ophthalmopathy progression reached 70% to 71% sensitivity and less than 80% specificity.

Amplifying from RNA transcripts, the study obtained TCR beta CDR3 regions. HTBI primers were employed in first-round RT-PCR, then a second-round multiplex PCR followed. From the multiplex PCR reads, TCRdb called clonotypes with MiXCR, one entry per CDR3 protein. Of roughly 230,000 distinct CDR3 sequences listed, 20% to 25% were seen once; the top ten hold roughly 42%. The sequence came from a woman aged 45-65 years with Graves' ophthalmopathy. Sequencing was carried out using peripheral blood.

The DNA of the CDR3 is TGCGCCAGCAGCTTGGGACAGGGGGGAAGAAACGAGCAGTACTTC. Its protein product is CASSLGQGGRNEQYF. This chain links TRBV5-1 with TRBJ2-7; TRBD1 matches at 9 bases. Per the germline V gene, CDR1 is SGHRS and CDR2 is YFSETQ. The CDR3 totals 15 residues. The ends lost 0 bases at V and 5 bases at J; junction bases unmatched: 6.